This paragraph covers one T cell receptor beta chain sequence. Only in-frame clones appear in the TCRdb table, and some are missing; sequencing was by immunoSEQ multiplex PCR. The sample records a few hundred thousand clones, about 87% being singletons. This entry is derived from a study of blood T cell repertoires in COVID-19. The CDR3 extends over 15 amino acids. V shed 3 bases and J shed 10 bases, with 22 bases lying between them. Germline V gives CDR1 SGDLS, CDR2 YYNGEE. The sequenced sample consisted of peripheral blood. This sequence joins TRBV9 and TRBJ1-1; D is uncertain. This clonotype was obtained from a man between 60 and 70 years old who had recovered from COVID-19. Written as DNA, the CDR3 is TGTGCCAGCAGCGGAGGGTCCGCCACTATAAGTTCAGCTTTCTTT. It encodes CASSGGSATISSAFF.